The source of this T cell receptor beta chain is a study of blood T cell repertoires in COVID-19. Study summary: Researchers got acute and convalescent COVID-19 samples from the United States, Italy and Spain. In each case, the material was cDNA or gDNA derived from T cells, B-cell-depleted T cells, or PBMCs.

Germline assignment: CDR1 SGHTA and CDR2 FQGTGA. This CDR3 has 15 residues. The ends were cut back, 1 base at V and 7 bases at J, with 13 bases in the middle. As handled by the study authors: Nucleated cell number was recorded as an estimate derived from reference gene primer amplification. The method was immunoSEQ multiplex PCR; TCRdb's version includes in-frame clones alone and lacks a portion of them. That table gives V, J and clone size, and the DNA gave D and trimming. The sample lists roughly 40,000 clones, over 90% occurring once. This clone has more than one count but fewer than ten. The TCR sequence derives from a human donor in a cohort sampled during active COVID-19. The sequencing input was peripheral blood. The chain has TRBV7-3 and TRBJ2-2, with D possibly TRBD1 on 6 matching bases. The chain's CDR3 is CASSLMAGDRGELFF. The CDR3 region has the DNA TGTGCCAGCAGCTTAATGGCAGGGGACCGCGGGGAGCTGTTTTTT.